This T cell receptor (beta chain) originates from a study of cytomegalovirus exposure and HLA in healthy donors. Study-wide background: In a later analysis, it was reported that the approximately 120 validation repertoires had been produced on the same platform as the 670 or so repertoires belonging to the first cohort.

Profiled with immunoSEQ multiplex PCR; TCRdb holds only in-frame clones, not every one. The sample consists of about 140,000 clones, about 90% of them appearing once. The CDR3 loop spans 14 amino acids. Germline-derived CDR1 and CDR2 are SGHRS and YFSETQ. Germline trimming cut 2 bases from V and 2 bases from J; bases unmatched to any gene: 1. Broader study findings: In vitro testing confirmed a few CMV-associated chains as specific for CMV antigens. Within the approximately 110 validation repertoires, first-cohort TCR clusters tended to co-occur, according to a later analysis. Reports credit the classifier with highly specific, highly sensitive diagnosis of cytomegalovirus status.

Notes on this clone: Its antigen remains unidentified.

The genes are TRBV5-1 and TRBJ2-1; TRBD2 matches 7 bases. Source material: PBMCs. The receptor comes from a man in his late teens or twenties in good health and CMV-seronegative. CDR3 bases: TGCGCCAGCAGCTTTGGGGGGGCCTACAATGAGCAGTTCTTC. Translated, it gives CASSFGGAYNEQFF.